Listed below are T cell receptor beta chains from one sample, sequenced in a study of T cell responses to AZD1222 COVID-19 vaccine. Clones were sequenced by immunoSEQ multiplex PCR, and TCRdb holds only the in-frame ones, with some missing. The sample records about 200,000 clones, 85% to 95% being singletons. This material consisted of peripheral blood, taken on day 0 of AZD1222 vaccination. The receptors here all came from an adult in good health. Each CDR3 is given with its conserved first and last residue. D genes are given only for firm matches. The size entry is marked missing in some rows and otherwise reads once, few, many or a size class.

j_gene	d_gene	v_gene	len	abundance	CDR3nt	CDR3aa
TRBJ1-6	TRBD1	TRBV5-6	14	.	TGTGCCAGCAGCTACAGGGGTGTGTATTCACCCCTCCACTTT	CASSYRGVYSPLHF
TRBJ1-1	.	TRBV5-1	14	.	TGCGCCAGCAGCTTAGACAGGCAGAACACTGAAGCTTTCTTT	CASSLDRQNTEAFF
TRBJ1-3	.	TRBV6-5	14	.	TGTGCCAGCTTCCTTGGCGGGGTTGGAAACACCATATATTTT	CASFLGGVGNTIYF
TRBJ2-1	TRBD2	TRBV7-9	18	.	TGTGCCAGCAGCGGCCGCTGGACTAGCGGGGGGGCCTACAATGAGCAGTTCTTC	CASSGRWTSGGAYNEQFF
TRBJ2-5	TRBD2	TRBV15	15	.	TGTGCCACCAGCAGAGAAATAGCGGGGCAAGAGACCCAGTACTTC	CATSREIAGQETQYF
TRBJ1-2	.	TRBV5-6	12	.	TGTGCCAGCAGCGGCTTAGACCATGGCTACACCTTC	CASSGLDHGYTF
TRBJ1-5	TRBD1	TRBV12-5	15	.	TGTGCTAGTGGTCCCGGGACAGGTAGCAATCAGCCCCAGCATTTT	CASGPGTGSNQPQHF
TRBJ2-2	.	TRBV20-1	13	.	TGCAGTGCTAGTAACGCTCCGGCCGGGGAGCTGTTTTTT	CSASNAPAGELFF
TRBJ1-2	.	TRBV7-9	16	.	TGTGCCAGCAGCTTAGCGATTGGGGAACCCCACTATGGCTACACCTTC	CASSLAIGEPHYGYTF
TRBJ1-1	.	TRBV9	14	.	TGTGCCAGCAGCGGACAGGCAGGTTCGGCTGAAGCTTTCTTT	CASSGQAGSAEAFF
TRBJ1-2	TRBD1	TRBV11-2	14	.	TGTGCCAGCAGCCCGACAGGGGGTGGCTATGGCTACACCTTC	CASSPTGGGYGYTF
TRBJ1-1	.	TRBV19	12	.	TGTGCCAGTAGTATAACGGACACTGAAGCTTTCTTT	CASSITDTEAFF
TRBJ2-5	.	TRBV5-1	14	once	TGCGCCAGCAGCCAAGCCTACATGGGAGAGACCCAGTACTTC	CASSQAYMGETQYF
TRBJ1-5	.	TRBV21-1	16	.	TGTGCCAGCAGCAACCACTTGAATCCATCCAATCATCCCCAGCATTTT	CASSNHLNPSNHPQHF
TRBJ2-2	.	TRBV19	16	once	TGTGCCAGTAGTATAGAGCAACTAGGGGTTGCCGGGGAGCTGTTTTTT	CASSIEQLGVAGELFF
TRBJ1-2	.	TRBV9	15	.	TGTGCCAGCAGCGTAGTCGTCGACGGAATCTATGGCTACACCTTC	CASSVVVDGIYGYTF
TRBJ1-1	.	TRBV2	13	.	TGTGCCAGCACACCAACCCCAAGAGATGAAGCTTTCTTT	CASTPTPRDEAFF
TRBJ1-1	.	TRBV5-1	14	.	TGCGCCAGCAGAGTCCCAGGGCAGAACACTGAAGCTTTCTTT	CASRVPGQNTEAFF
TRBJ1-2	TRBD1	TRBV24-1	15	.	TGTGCCACCAGTGATGCCCCCACAGGGGGCTATGGCTACACCTTC	CATSDAPTGGYGYTF
TRBJ2-5	.	TRBV9	15	.	TGTGCCAGCAGCGTATTGGGGGGGCCGCAAGAGACCCAGTACTTC	CASSVLGGPQETQYF
TRBJ1-5	TRBD1	TRBV7-9	15	.	TGTGCCAGCAGCTTAGGGACAGGGCGTAATCAGCCCCAGCATTTT	CASSLGTGRNQPQHF
TRBJ1-4	TRBD1	TRBV27	20	.	TGTGCCAGCAGTCCGACAAAGGGCGGGACAGGGTGGTCAATTAATGAAAAACTGTTTTTT	CASSPTKGGTGWSINEKLFF
TRBJ1-1	.	TRBV6-5	12	.	TGTGCCGCATGTGGGAGGAACACTGAAGCTTTCTTT	CAACGRNTEAFF
TRBJ2-3	TRBD1	TRBV27	11	.	TGTGCCAGCAGCGGGACAGGGCCACAAAATTTT	CASSGTGPQNF
TRBJ1-1	.	TRBV19	15	.	TGTGCCAGTTCGCCAGGTAGGGAATTGAACACTGAAGCTTTCTTT	CASSPGRELNTEAFF
TRBJ1-1	TRBD1	TRBV5-1	15	.	TGCGCCAGCAGCCCGGGGGACAGGTTGAACACTGAAGCTTTCTTT	CASSPGDRLNTEAFF
TRBJ2-4	TRBD2	TRBV18	15	.	TGTGCCAGCTCACCCCGCGGGGGGACCAAAAACATTCAGTACTTC	CASSPRGGTKNIQYF
TRBJ1-5	.	TRBV10-2	17	.	TGCGCCAGCAGTGAGTCGAAAGGGGTGGGGAGCAATCAGCCCCAGCATTTT	CASSESKGVGSNQPQHF
TRBJ2-1	TRBD1	TRBV9	15	.	TGTGCCAGCAGCGTAGGCCAGGGGGCATACAATGAGCAGTTCTTC	CASSVGQGAYNEQFF
TRBJ1-2	TRBD1	TRBV6-5	13	.	TGTGCCAGCATATCCGGGACAGACTATGGCTACACCTTC	CASISGTDYGYTF
TRBJ2-4	.	TRBV2	14	.	TGTGCCAGCAAGCAGTCTTTAGCCAAAAACATTCAGTACTTC	CASKQSLAKNIQYF
TRBJ2-3	.	TRBV27	14	.	TGTGCCAGCAGTGCTTATAGCGGTGCAGATACGCAGTATTTT	CASSAYSGADTQYF
TRBJ1-1	.	TRBV12-3/TRBV12-4	13	.	TGTGCCAGCAGTTTCTCTCAGAGCTATGAAGCTTTCTTT	CASSFSQSYEAFF
TRBJ1-2	.	TRBV4-3	14	.	TGCGCCAGCAGCCAAGATCGAGGGAGTTATGGCTACACCTTC	CASSQDRGSYGYTF
TRBJ2-5	.	TRBV15	15	.	TGTGCCACCAGCGGGAAGGCGGGGTTATGGGAGACCCAGTACTTC	CATSGKAGLWETQYF
TRBJ1-5	.	TRBV2	17	.	TGTGCCAGCAGCTATGACATGTCCTCACCGGGCAATCAGCCCCAGCATTTT	CASSYDMSSPGNQPQHF
TRBJ2-5	TRBD2	TRBV9	18	.	TGTGCCAGCAGCGTAGCCACGACTAGCGGGGGGCGGGTGGAGACCCAGTACTTC	CASSVATTSGGRVETQYF
TRBJ2-2	.	TRBV6-2/TRBV6-3	14	.	TGTGCCAGCAGGTACCCGGCACAGGTCAGGGAGCTGTTTTTT	CASRYPAQVRELFF
TRBJ1-3	.	TRBV5-1	14	.	TGCGCCAGCAGCCCTGGAGGGGTAGGAAACACCATATATTTT	CASSPGGVGNTIYF
TRBJ2-6	.	TRBV29-1	17	.	TGCAGCGTTGAAGGGTCCGCCAGATCCCCTGGGGCCAACGTCCTGACTTTC	CSVEGSARSPGANVLTF
TRBJ1-5	TRBD1	TRBV9	16	.	TGTGCCAGCAGCGTAGGGGCAGGGGGGAGCAATCAGCCCCAGCATTTT	CASSVGAGGSNQPQHF
TRBJ2-7	.	TRBV11-2	12	.	TGTGCCAGCAGCCCCGGGAACGGGGAGCAGTACTTC	CASSPGNGEQYF
TRBJ2-7	.	TRBV21-1	17	once	TGTGCCAGCAGCAAAGTCGAGGGTGCGCTGGACTCGGCCGAGCAGTACTTC	CASSKVEGALDSAEQYF
TRBJ2-3	.	TRBV4-2	16	.	TGTGCCAGCAGCCCCAGTGGGGGGACGCGCACAGATACGCAGTATTTT	CASSPSGGTRTDTQYF
TRBJ1-6	TRBD1	TRBV27	20	.	TGTGCCAGCAGTTTATCTTATTTCAGCAGTTGGGGACAGGGGCACTCACCCCTCCACTTT	CASSLSYFSSWGQGHSPLHF
TRBJ1-2	TRBD1	TRBV18	15	.	TGTGCCAGCTCTCCTCCGGGACAGCTCTACTATGGCTACACCTTC	CASSPPGQLYYGYTF
TRBJ2-5	TRBD1	TRBV5-1	14	.	TGCGCCAGCAGCCTCGGACAGGGGATGGAGACCCAGTACTTC	CASSLGQGMETQYF
TRBJ2-3	.	TRBV7-2	14	.	TGTGCCAGCAGCTCCGGACTCAACACAGATACGCAGTATTTT	CASSSGLNTDTQYF
TRBJ2-5	.	TRBV6-6	14	.	TGTGCCAGCAGTTACTCTGGCAGTGTGGAGACCCAGTACTTC	CASSYSGSVETQYF
TRBJ2-2	.	TRBV5-6	15	.	TGTGCCAGCAGCGACCCGGGAGCTTCGGCCGGGGAGCTGTTTTTT	CASSDPGASAGELFF
TRBJ1-5	.	TRBV18	14	.	TGTGCCAGCTCTCCCGGGACCCTCAATCAGCCCCAGCATTTT	CASSPGTLNQPQHF
TRBJ1-1	.	TRBV19	14	.	TGTGCCAGTAGTATGCGGGGAATGAACACTGAAGCTTTCTTT	CASSMRGMNTEAFF
TRBJ2-1	.	TRBV5-1	17	.	TGCGCCAGCAGCTTGGTCGGCACATCGCGCTCCTACAATGAGCAGTTCTTC	CASSLVGTSRSYNEQFF
TRBJ1-1	.	TRBV7-2	14	.	TGTGCCAGCAGCTTTGCGGATTTGAACACTGAAGCTTTCTTT	CASSFADLNTEAFF
TRBJ2-7	.	TRBV6-5	12	.	TGTGCCAGCAGTTCCGGGAACGGGGAGCAGTACTTC	CASSSGNGEQYF
TRBJ1-1	TRBD1	TRBV18	15	.	TGTGCCAGCTCACCGCAAGACAGGGTCGGAACTGAAGCTTTCTTT	CASSPQDRVGTEAFF
TRBJ1-2	TRBD1	TRBV11-1	13	.	TGTGCCAGCAGCGACAGGGGCGCTTGGGGCTACACCTTC	CASSDRGAWGYTF
TRBJ1-2	.	TRBV12-3/TRBV12-4	12	.	TGTGCCAGCAGCGGGAATAACTATGGCTACACCTTC	CASSGNNYGYTF
TRBJ1-1	.	TRBV9	14	.	TGTGCCAGCAGCCCCCGGACACGAGACACTGAAGCTTTCTTT	CASSPRTRDTEAFF
TRBJ2-7	TRBD1	TRBV6-5	13	.	TGTGCCAGCAGGGGACAGGGGTTCTACGAGCAGTACTTC	CASRGQGFYEQYF